The rows below give T cell receptor beta chains drawn from one sample of a study of molecular identifiers for immune sequencing clone quantification. TCRdb re-derived calls from the PCR reads in MiXCR, one entry per CDR3 protein. Of around 89,000 distinct CDR3 sequences listed, roughly 19% are singletons. The specimen was naive CD8+ T cells from blood, with Jurkat cell RNA spiked in. These receptors were collected from a human donor in good health. Some libraries in this study had Jurkat cell RNA spiked in. Both conserved end residues are trimmed from each CDR3. The order of the fields is J gene, clone size, V gene, CDR3 protein. The size entry is marked missing in some rows and otherwise reads once, few, many or a size class.

J: TRBJ2-3; size: .; V: TRBV29-1; CDR3: SVAMWDSRTDTQY
J: TRBJ2-1; size: .; V: TRBV7-6; CDR3: ASSLDGSSNEQF
J: TRBJ2-7; size: .; V: TRBV4-3; CDR3: ASSQDSRDYEQY
J: TRBJ2-6; size: many; V: TRBV15; CDR3: ATSRYLTSGTSGANVLT
J: TRBJ1-1; size: many; V: TRBV12-3/TRBV12-4; CDR3: ASSSTVNTEAF
J: TRBJ2-7; size: many; V: TRBV19; CDR3: ATTGTTNYEQY
J: TRBJ2-7; size: many; V: TRBV5-6; CDR3: ASSGRDSRYEQY
J: TRBJ2-2; size: few; V: TRBV4-3; CDR3: ASSQEQGATGELF
J: TRBJ2-2; size: many; V: TRBV19; CDR3: ASSQQGGTGELF
J: TRBJ2-1; size: many; V: TRBV4-1; CDR3: ASSRQGDRHNEQF
J: TRBJ2-1; size: many; V: TRBV5-4; CDR3: ASSQKLVNEQF
J: TRBJ2-1; size: .; V: TRBV7-6; CDR3: ASSLTLAPVYNEQF
J: TRBJ2-7; size: .; V: TRBV29-1; CDR3: SVERDSENEQY
J: TRBJ2-7; size: many; V: TRBV7-6; CDR3: ASSVGLLSSYEQY
J: TRBJ2-5; size: many; V: TRBV7-8; CDR3: ASSYIEGPERETQY
J: TRBJ1-2; size: many; V: TRBV30; CDR3: AWSVQWTDTYGYT
J: TRBJ2-1; size: many; V: TRBV13; CDR3: ASSAPDYGGSSYNEQF
J: TRBJ1-1; size: many; V: TRBV6-2/TRBV6-3; CDR3: ASQIAMNTEAF
J: TRBJ2-7; size: .; V: TRBV7-2; CDR3: ASSLTLWYEQY
J: TRBJ2-3; size: .; V: TRBV7-9; CDR3: VSSNGLEGGDTQY
J: TRBJ2-1; size: many; V: TRBV20-1; CDR3: SARVGTIPPYNEQF
J: TRBJ2-5; size: .; V: TRBV4-3; CDR3: ASSQDLGDQETQY
J: TRBJ1-2; size: many; V: TRBV7-9; CDR3: ASSAGGIYGYT
J: TRBJ2-3; size: .; V: TRBV4-1; CDR3: ASSQDQASGVTDTQY
J: TRBJ2-7; size: many; V: TRBV7-9; CDR3: ASSPFKGEQY
J: TRBJ2-1; size: .; V: TRBV7-9; CDR3: ASSPVLGNEQF
J: TRBJ2-1; size: many; V: TRBV24-1; CDR3: ATSVSRDSSYNEQF